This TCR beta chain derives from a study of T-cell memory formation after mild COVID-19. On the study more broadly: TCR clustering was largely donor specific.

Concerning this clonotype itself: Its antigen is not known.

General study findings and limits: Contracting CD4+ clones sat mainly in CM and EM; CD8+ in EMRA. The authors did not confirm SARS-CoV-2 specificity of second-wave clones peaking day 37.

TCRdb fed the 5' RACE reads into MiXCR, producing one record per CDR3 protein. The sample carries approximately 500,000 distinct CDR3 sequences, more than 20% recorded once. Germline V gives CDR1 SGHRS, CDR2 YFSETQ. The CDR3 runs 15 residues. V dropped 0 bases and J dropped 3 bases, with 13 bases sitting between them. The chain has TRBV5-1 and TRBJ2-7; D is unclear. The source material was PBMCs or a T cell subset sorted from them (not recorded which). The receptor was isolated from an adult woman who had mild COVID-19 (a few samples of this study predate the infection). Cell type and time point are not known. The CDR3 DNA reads TGCGCCAGCAGCTTGGTCCGGCGGAGTCACTACGAGCAGTACTTC. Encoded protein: CASSLVRRSHYEQYF.